A single sample is the source of the 31 T cell receptor beta chains below, sequenced in a study of cytomegalovirus exposure and HLA in healthy donors. In the PCR, 60 Vbeta and 13 Jbeta primers were used. This table comes from immunoSEQ multiplex PCR, and its TCRdb copy is limited to in-frame clones, with some not included. The table has over 150,000 clones, more than 75% seen once; the top ten hold over 5%. Sequencing was performed on PBMCs. These receptors were obtained from a woman aged 40 to 49 in good health and CMV-seropositive.

The V call is TRBV5-1, the J call TRBJ2-7; tentatively, D is TRBD1 (5 bases). Trimming removed 4 bases at V and 2 bases at J, with 10 bases between. Per the germline V gene, CDR1 is SGHRS and CDR2 is YFSETQ. There are 13 residues in the CDR3. The CDR3 spells CASSTLDTYEQYF. In DNA, the CDR3 is TGCGCCAGCAGCACCCTGGACACCTACGAGCAGTACTTC.

The genes are TRBV7-6 and TRBJ2-7, with D perhaps TRBD2 (6 bases). CDR3 size: 15 residues. The V end lost 1 base, the J end lost 0 bases, and 10 bases lay between the germline ends. Germline V lookup: CDR1 SGHVS, CDR2 FNYEAQ. CDR3 region: CASSLEEGASYEQYF. The CDR3, as DNA: TGTGCCAGCAGCTTAGAGGAGGGAGCCTCCTACGAGCAGTACTTC.

CDR3 coding DNA: TGCAGCGTTGATGCAGGGGGTAAGACCCAGCATTTT. It encodes CSVDAGGKTQHF. The chain has TRBV29-1 and TRBJ1-5, with 7 positions matching TRBD1. Unmatched junction bases numbered 7, after V lost 3 bases and J lost 11 bases. CDR1 is SQVTM, CDR2 ANQGSEA, per germline. CDR3 length: 12 residues.

The V call is TRBV27, the J call TRBJ1-1; no firm D call. Germline V CDR1 and CDR2: MNHEY, SMNVEV (reference sequence). CDR3 size: 13 residues. Deletions cut 5 bases from V and 5 bases from J, with 12 bases between. The DNA of the CDR3 is TGTGCCAGCAGTCCCGGGGAAAGTACTGAAGCTTTCTTT. It specifies CASSPGESTEAFF.

Points on this clone: Other DNA sequences within the sample encode an identical CDR3. The chain links TRBV29-1 to TRBJ1-1; 8 bases map to TRBD1. The ends lost 0 bases at V and 1 base at J; junction bases unmatched: 4. CDR1 is SQVTM and CDR2 is ANQGSEA in the germline V gene. CDR3 size: 15 residues. This CDR3 reads CSVEDRGTGNTEAFF. CDR3 nucleotides: TGCAGCGTTGAAGATCGGGGGACAGGGAACACTGAAGCTTTCTTT.

The chain combines TRBV11-2 with TRBJ2-3; 7 bases fit TRBD2. CDR1 SGHAT and CDR2 FQNNGV come from the germline V gene. This CDR3 contains 16 residues. J was trimmed by 2 bases and V by 1 base; bases with no gene match: 6. Here the CDR3 reads CASSLGTGLITDTQYF. The CDR3 nucleotides read TGTGCCAGCAGCTTAGGGACGGGACTAATCACAGATACGCAGTATTTT.

The chain recombines TRBV6-5 with TRBJ2-3; D is unclear. Between the trimmed V and J ends, which lost 7 bases and 2 bases, there was a span of 13 bases. Germline values: CDR1 MNHEY, CDR2 SVGAGI. The CDR3 runs to 14 residues. DNA of the CDR3: TGTGCCAGCAAACTGACATCGTCCACAGATACGCAGTATTTT. It codes for CASKLTSSTDTQYF.

On this clone: A read error may account for a junction end that differs from germline. The J gene is TRBJ2-1, the V gene TRBV14; 13 bases are a match to TRBD2. Germline V gives CDR1 SGHDN, CDR2 FVKESK. CDR3 length: 19 residues. This chain's CDR3 is CASSHYRSTSGRRYTEQFF. DNA of the CDR3: TGTGCCAGCAGCCATTATAGATCGACTAGCGGGAGGCGTTACACTGAGCAGTTCTTC.

This chain uses TRBV5-1 with TRBJ2-2, with 7 positions matching TRBD2. Germline CDR1 reads SGHRS; CDR2 reads YFSETQ. J was trimmed by 0 bases and V by 2 bases; bases with no gene match: 16. This CDR3 comprises 20 residues. For the CDR3, the DNA is TGCGCCAGCAGCTTTCTTATCGTGAATAGCGGGTCCGCGAACACCGGGGAGCTGTTTTTT. This encodes CASSFLIVNSGSANTGELFF.

The chain recombines TRBV10-3 with TRBJ1-2; D gene ambiguous. The germline CDR1 and CDR2 sequences are ENHRY and SYGVKD. Trimming removed 5 bases at V and 4 bases at J, with 11 bases between. The CDR3 covers 13 residues. Written as DNA, the CDR3 is TGTGCCATCAGTCCGGACTGGATCTATGGCTACACCTTC. This gives the protein CAISPDWIYGYTF.

This clone was counted a few times. The chain recombines TRBV2 with TRBJ2-7; no definite D call. The V end lost 4 bases, the J end lost 2 bases, and 12 bases lay between the germline ends. CDR1 SNHLY and CDR2 FYNNEI come from the germline V gene. CDR3 length: 14 amino acids. CDR3 DNA: TGTGCCAGCAGTGTTGAACAGTCGACCTACGAGCAGTACTTC. Its translation: CASSVEQSTYEQYF. The entire variable domain, with the rest obtained from reference TRBV2 and TRBJ2-7, is as follows: EPEVTQTPSHQVTQMGQEVILRCVPISNHLYFYWYRQILGQKVEFLVSFYNNEISEKSEIFDDQFSVERPDGSNFTLKIRSTKLEDSAMYFCASSVEQSTYEQYFGPGTRLTVT.

V is TRBV19 and J is TRBJ1-5, with TRBD1 as a possible D gene (5 bases). Germline values: CDR1 LNHDA, CDR2 SQIVND (reference sequence). The CDR3 totals 13 residues. Trimming left V 7 bases short and J 6 bases short, with 13 bases between. The CDR3 is CASTSGGFQPQHF. The CDR3 DNA reads TGTGCCAGTACCTCGGGGGGGTTTCAGCCCCAGCATTTT.

The rearrangement uses TRBV18 and TRBJ1-5, with no clear D. The CDR3 totals 15 residues. From germline, CDR1 is KGHSH and CDR2 LQKENI. Trimming removed 3 bases at V and 1 base at J, with 10 bases between. The CDR3 nucleotides read TGTGCCAGCTCACCCTTGGGAGGGAGCAATCAGCCCCAGCATTTT. Its protein is CASSPLGGSNQPQHF.

The CDR3 is CASSPHLLTSGGHNEQFF. DNA for the CDR3: TGTGCCAGCAGCCCCCACCTCCTGACTAGCGGGGGCCACAATGAGCAGTTCTTC. This chain joins TRBV7-9 and TRBJ2-1; 12 bases line up with TRBD2. Trimming removed 5 bases from V and 5 bases from J; junction bases left unmatched: 13. CDR3 length: 18 amino acids. Germline V gene data show CDR1 as SEHNR and CDR2 as FQNEAQ (reference sequence).

The chain combines TRBV27 with TRBJ2-5, with 7 bases matching TRBD2. From germline, CDR1 is MNHEY and CDR2 SMNVEV (reference sequence). Losses at the gene ends were 5 bases for V and 3 bases for J; bases not matched to a gene: 9. The CDR3 sequence is 15 residues long. CDR3 protein: CASSTLAVNKETQYF. CDR3 nucleotides: TGTGCCAGCAGTACCCTAGCGGTGAATAAAGAGACCCAGTACTTC.

The V call is TRBV18, the J call TRBJ1-1; tentatively, D is TRBD1 (6 bases). Germline values: CDR1 KGHSH, CDR2 LQKENI. This CDR3 is built from 15 residues. The ends were cut back, 2 bases at V and 7 bases at J, with 17 bases in the middle. CDR3 sequence: CASSPKIGGESEAFF. Written as DNA, the CDR3 is TGTGCCAGCTCACCAAAGATAGGGGGGGAAAGTGAAGCTTTCTTT.

This chain joins TRBV4-2 and TRBJ1-1; D is unresolved. The V gene's germline CDR1 is LGHNA and CDR2 YNFKEQ. Trimming pared 2 bases from V and 3 bases from J, leaving 13 bases between. This CDR3 is built from 15 residues. Here the CDR3 reads CASSQYSGGDTEAFF. DNA for the CDR3: TGTGCCAGCAGCCAATACTCCGGTGGTGACACTGAAGCTTTCTTT.

The V and J genes are TRBV6-6 and TRBJ1-4, with 9 bases fitting TRBD1. The germline gives CDR1 MNHNY, CDR2 SVGAGI (reference sequence). Unmatched junction bases numbered 3, after V lost 2 bases and J lost 8 bases. The CDR3 runs 14 residues. The CDR3 spells CASSYGTGREKLFF. CDR3 bases: TGTGCCAGCAGTTACGGGACAGGGAGAGAAAAACTGTTTTTT.

The chain couples TRBV11-2 to TRBJ1-1; D gene unclear. V was shortened by 4 bases and J by 6 bases, with 12 bases between the two germline ends. The germline CDR1 and CDR2 sequences are SGHAT and FQNNGV. This CDR3 contains 13 residues. The CDR3 DNA reads as TGTGCCAGCAGCTCCGAACGGGGTGCTGAAGCTTTCTTT. Translated, it gives CASSSERGAEAFF.

The genes are TRBV27 and TRBJ2-7; no clear D gene. The CDR3 has 15 residues. The germline gives CDR1 MNHEY, CDR2 SMNVEV (reference sequence). V was shortened by 4 bases and J by 1 base, with 14 bases between the two germline ends. The CDR3 bases are TGTGCCAGCAGTTCTGGCAGGTCCAGATCCTACGAGCAGTACTTC. Amino acid sequence: CASSSGRSRSYEQYF.

As concerns this clone: A read error may produce the germline difference seen at one junction end. The V and J genes are TRBV14 and TRBJ2-1, with 10 bases lining up with TRBD1. CDR1 and CDR2 (germline): SGHDN, FVKESK. The CDR3 has 17 amino acids. The DNA of the CDR3 is TGTGCCAGCAGCCAATTCGGGGACAGGGGTATCCTCAATGGGCAGTTCTTC. Translating it yields CASSQFGDRGILNGQFF.

The sample holds one count of this clone. The chain uses TRBV11-3 and TRBJ2-1, with a tentative D call TRBD2 (7 bases). Between the trimmed V and J ends, which lost 0 bases and 7 bases, there was a span of 16 bases. The CDR3 covers 16 residues. Germline V gene sequence: CDR1 SGHNT, CDR2 YENEEA. The CDR3 DNA reads TGTGCCAGCAGCTTAGATCTTGGGGGGGCTCGTAATGAGCAGTTCTTC. Translating gives CASSLDLGGARNEQFF.

This clone was recorded only once. The chain employs TRBV7-9 and TRBJ1-2, with D uncertain. The CDR3 length is 16 residues. Germline loops: CDR1 SEHNR, CDR2 FQNEAQ (reference sequence). V gave up 2 bases and J gave up 3 bases, with 16 bases separating them. CDR3 amino acids: CASSLYVFTADYGYTF. The DNA for the CDR3 is TGTGCCAGCAGCTTATACGTATTTACGGCGGACTATGGCTACACCTTC.

This clone was seen a few times. V gene TRBV7-9 combines with J gene TRBJ1-1; D remains unclear. V dropped 2 bases and J dropped 3 bases, with 7 bases sitting between them. From germline, CDR1 is SEHNR and CDR2 FQNEAQ (reference sequence). This CDR3 has 13 amino acids. The DNA for the CDR3 is TGTGCCAGCAGCTTAAATCGAGACACTGAAGCTTTCTTT. Encoded protein: CASSLNRDTEAFF.

The chain has TRBV11-3 and TRBJ2-3, with D maybe TRBD1 (6 bases). This CDR3 comprises 13 residues. Trimming cost V 6 bases and J 3 bases, with 10 bases left between them. Germline CDR1 SGHNT, CDR2 YENEEA. Here the CDR3 DNA reads TGTGCCAGCAGTCCAGGGGTAACAGATACGCAGTATTTT. Translation: CASSPGVTDTQYF.

This chain joins TRBV27 and TRBJ1-1; 8 nucleotides line up with TRBD1. The germline gives CDR1 MNHEY, CDR2 SMNVEV (reference sequence). V shed 6 bases and J 1 base; nucleotides not matched to a gene: 4. This CDR3 is built from 14 residues. The CDR3 coding sequence is TGTGCCAGCAGACAGACAGGGGCGAACACTGAAGCTTTCTTT. Translating gives CASRQTGANTEAFF.

The table lists this clone with a few counts. V and J are TRBV5-1 and TRBJ2-3, with D unresolved. The CDR3 extends over 14 amino acids. Trimming took 5 bases from V and 1 from J, leaving 11 bases between them. Germline CDR1 SGHRS, CDR2 YFSETQ. CDR3: CASRPGPGTDTQYF. CDR3 DNA: TGCGCCAGCAGACCTGGGCCCGGCACAGATACGCAGTATTTT.

The chain uses TRBV15 and TRBJ2-3; 7 nucleotides match TRBD2. The germline V gene has CDR1 LNHNV and CDR2 YYDKDF (reference sequence). This CDR3 region has 16 residues. The J segment lost 1 base and the V segment lost 0 bases, leaving 4 bases of the junction unmatched. The CDR3 DNA is TGTGCCACCAGCAGAGATTGGGCGGGAGGCACAGATACGCAGTATTTT. This translates into CATSRDWAGGTDTQYF.

The chain joins TRBV29-1 to TRBJ2-1; 8 bases are a match to TRBD2. The CDR3 runs 15 residues. Losses at the gene ends were 5 bases for V and 9 bases for J; bases not matched to a gene: 15. Germline CDR1 reads SQVTM; CDR2 reads ANQGSEA. The CDR3 loop reads CSVLPGTRSLSEQFF. In DNA, the CDR3 is TGCAGCGTTCTACCCGGGACTAGGTCCCTCAGTGAGCAGTTCTTC.

The rearrangement joins TRBV28 to TRBJ2-1; 16 nucleotides line up with TRBD2. CDR1 is MDHEN and CDR2 is SYDVKM in the germline V gene. The CDR3 has 18 amino acids. J was trimmed by 2 bases and V by 4 bases; bases with no gene match: 5. CDR3 protein: CASSSGTSGRVPYNEQFF. CDR3 DNA: TGTGCCAGCAGTTCCGGGACTAGCGGGAGGGTACCCTACAATGAGCAGTTCTTC. The full variable domain, its missing parts supplied by reference TRBV28 and TRBJ2-1, is DVKVTQSSRYLVKRTGEKVFLECVQDMDHENMFWYRQDPGLGLRLIYFSYDVKMKEKGDIPEGYSVSREKKERFSLILESASTNQTSMYLCASSSGTSGRVPYNEQFFGPGTRLTVL.

The chain combines TRBV10-3 with TRBJ2-3, with a possible D match to TRBD2 (6 bases). V was shortened by 3 bases and J by 2 bases, with 15 bases between the two germline ends. CDR1 ENHRY and CDR2 SYGVKD come from the germline V gene. CDR3 length: 16 amino acids. The CDR3 sequence: CAISEGVAVLTDTQYF. In DNA, the CDR3 is TGTGCCATCAGTGAAGGGGTAGCGGTACTCACAGATACGCAGTATTTT.